Following are 10 T cell receptor beta chains from one sample sequenced in a study of blood T cell repertoires in COVID-19. Assay used: immunoSEQ multiplex PCR; TCRdb lists only in-frame clones, some missing. This table holds just over 200,000 clones, about nine tenths found once. What was sequenced was peripheral blood. Source of these receptors: a man older than 75 with acute or convalescent COVID-19.

This chain joins TRBV3-1 (or the pseudogene TRBV3-2) and TRBJ2-2; possibly TRBD2 for D (6 bases). This CDR3 region has 16 residues. CDR1 and CDR2 from the germline V gene are LGHDT and YNNKEL (reference sequence). Deletions cut 5 bases from V and 10 bases from J, with 23 bases between. The CDR3 protein is CASSSFGVGGIEELFF. The CDR3 coding sequence is TGTGCCAGCAGCTCTTTCGGAGTGGGAGGAATTGAGGAGCTGTTTTTT.

The J gene is TRBJ2-1, the V gene TRBV5-1; tentatively, D is TRBD2 (5 bases). This CDR3 region has 16 residues. V was trimmed by 0 bases and J by 4 bases, leaving 14 bases between them. The germline V gene has CDR1 SGHRS and CDR2 YFSETQ. CDR3 in DNA: TGCGCCAGCAGCTTGGCAGGTGGCCTAGCTTACAATGAGCAGTTCTTC. Encoded protein: CASSLAGGLAYNEQFF.

This clone has only a few counts. The CDR3 DNA is TGTGCCAGTAGTATAGACCCATACAGGGCCGAAGACTATGGCTACACCTTC. It codes for CASSIDPYRAEDYGYTF. V usage is TRBV19 and J usage is TRBJ1-2; TRBD1 is a possible D gene (6 bases). Trimming cost V 0 bases and J 3 bases, with 17 bases left between them. The CDR3 runs to 17 residues. The germline V gene encodes CDR1 LNHDA and CDR2 SQIVND (reference sequence).

The rearrangement uses TRBV7-9 and TRBJ1-2; 11 positions match TRBD1. After removal of 5 bases from V and 4 bases from J, the junction contained 9 bases not matched to a gene. The CDR3 extends over 16 amino acids. The germline V gene has CDR1 SEHNR and CDR2 FQNEAQ (reference sequence). The CDR3 spells CASSLAPGQGVYGYTF. For the CDR3, the DNA is TGTGCCAGCAGCCTGGCGCCGGGACAGGGGGTCTATGGCTACACCTTC.

Concerning this clone itself: Other DNA sequences within the sample encode an identical CDR3. The chain uses TRBV18 and TRBJ2-2, with 9 bases aligning to TRBD1. CDR3 size: 15 residues. Losses at the gene ends were 3 bases for V and 2 bases for J; bases not matched to a gene: 1. Germline values: CDR1 KGHSH, CDR2 LQKENI. CDR3 sequence reads: CASSPGQGNTGELFF. The CDR3, as DNA: TGTGCCAGCTCACCGGGACAGGGAAACACCGGGGAGCTGTTTTTT.

The chain carries TRBV25-1 and TRBJ2-5; 7 nucleotides agree with TRBD2. Germline CDR1 and CDR2: MGHDK and SYGVNS. The CDR3 is 13 residues long. V was pared by 6 bases and J by 5 bases, with 6 bases of the junction left unmatched. This CDR3 reads CASSRGRAETQYF. The CDR3 DNA reads as TGTGCCAGCAGCAGAGGGAGGGCGGAGACCCAGTACTTC.

Here the CDR3 reads CASSQQGVTNEKLFF. The DNA for the CDR3 is TGTGCCAGCTCACAACAGGGAGTAACTAATGAAAAACTGTTTTTT. This chain joins TRBV18 and TRBJ1-4; maybe TRBD1 (6 bases). Trimming left V 4 bases short and J 1 base short, with 10 bases between. The CDR3 covers 15 residues. Germline-derived CDR1 and CDR2 are KGHSH and LQKENI.

As regards this clone: Distinct nucleotide sequences in the sample also encode this CDR3. The chain is built from TRBV30 and TRBJ1-5, with TRBD1 as a possible D gene (5 bases). CDR3 length: 13 amino acids. V was cut by 3 bases and J by 1 base, with 7 bases left in between. The germline V gene has CDR1 GTSNPN and CDR2 SVGIG (reference sequence). The chain's CDR3 is CAWSGGSNQPQHF. For the CDR3, the DNA is TGTGCCTGGAGCGGGGGGAGCAATCAGCCCCAGCATTTT.

This clone was detected only a few times. The chain is built from TRBV28 and TRBJ1-2; D uncertain. Germline CDR1 reads MDHEN; CDR2 reads SYDVKM. Trimming cost V 2 bases and J 4 bases, with 14 bases left between them. The CDR3 loop spans 15 amino acids. CDR3: CASSLLQEGPYGYTF. Written as DNA, the CDR3 is TGTGCCAGCAGTTTACTGCAGGAGGGCCCCTATGGCTACACCTTC.

V and J are TRBV6-5 and TRBJ1-1; no reliable D call. Per germline, CDR1 MNHEY and CDR2 SVGAGI. The V and J ends lost 6 bases and 0 bases respectively, with 14 bases between them. The CDR3 has 15 amino acids. CDR3 region: CASSDRGWMNTEAFF. The CDR3 DNA reads as TGTGCCAGCAGCGACCGAGGGTGGATGAACACTGAAGCTTTCTTT.